This TCR beta chain was identified during a study of CD8+ T cells in alopecia areata. As for the study in general: Affected scalp percentage set treated patients' severity scores.

Noted treatment: oral pan-JAK inhibitor, 5-10 mg twice daily. Researchers gathered lesional scalp punch biopsies and peripheral blood from patients with alopecia areata. Details on this clone: What it binds is not known.

Whole-study results and caveats: There was only one nonresponder, so it was unclear how baseline CD8+ expansion relates to response. Clonality was higher in lesional than normal scalp, especially in alopecia totalis/universalis.

Germline V gene lookup returns CDR1 SGHTA and CDR2 FQGNSA. The length of the CDR3 is 14 residues. Trimming stripped 8 bases from V and 1 base from J, with 14 bases between. Following RNA extraction, reverse transcription yielded cDNA that acted as the sequencing template. Method: immunoSEQ multiplex PCR; TCRdb's copy keeps in-frame clones and lacks some. The sample lists 130,000 or so clones; 60% to 65% were seen once. Material: CD4+ T cells sorted from blood, obtained at week 4, from a patient treated with tofacitinib. The receptor comes from a human donor with alopecia areata. The rearrangement links TRBV7-2 to TRBJ2-5, with a possible D match to TRBD1 (5 bases). In DNA form, the CDR3 reads TGTGCCAGCCACTTTGGACAAGTCCAAGAGACCCAGTACTTC. Translated, it gives CASHFGQVQETQYF. Combining the CDR3 with reference TRBV7-2 and TRBJ2-5 gives the whole variable domain GAGVSQSPSNKVTEKGKDVELRCDPISGHTALYWYRQSLGQGLEFLIYFQGNSAPDKSGLPSDRFSAERTGGSVSTLTIQRTQQEDSAVYLCASHFGQVQETQYFGPGTRLLVL.